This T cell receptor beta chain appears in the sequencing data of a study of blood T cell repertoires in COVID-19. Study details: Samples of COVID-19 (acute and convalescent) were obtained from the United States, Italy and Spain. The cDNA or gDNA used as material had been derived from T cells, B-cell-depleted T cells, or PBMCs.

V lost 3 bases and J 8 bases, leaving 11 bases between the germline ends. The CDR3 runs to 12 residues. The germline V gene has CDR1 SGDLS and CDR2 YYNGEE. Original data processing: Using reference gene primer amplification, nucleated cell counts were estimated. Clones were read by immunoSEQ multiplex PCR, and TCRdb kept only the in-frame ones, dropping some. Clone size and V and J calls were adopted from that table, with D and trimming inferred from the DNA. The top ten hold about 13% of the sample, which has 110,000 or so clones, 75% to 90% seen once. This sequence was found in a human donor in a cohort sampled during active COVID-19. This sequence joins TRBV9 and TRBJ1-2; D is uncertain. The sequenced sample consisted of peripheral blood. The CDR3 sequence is CASSALGQGYTF. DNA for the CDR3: TGTGCCAGCAGCGCCTTGGGCCAAGGCTACACCTTC.